This T cell receptor (beta chain) was captured by sequencing in a study of cytomegalovirus exposure and HLA in healthy donors. Study-wide context: Of more than 350 genotyped donors, about 81% clustered with self-reported Caucasian donors. Regarding the study as a whole: A cluster of highly shared sequence variants was likely a sequencing artifact. Later work found most CMV-associated TCR beta chains apparently HLA-restricted. CMV serostatus was the sole immune exposure information available.

In regard to this clone: Its target is not known.

Both 60 Vbeta primers and 13 Jbeta primers went into the PCR. Profiling relied on immunoSEQ multiplex PCR, and the TCRdb table lists in-frame clones only, not all of them. The profile covers 97,000 or so clones, with 60% to 80% appearing a single time and roughly 9.1% taken by the ten largest. Sequenced: PBMCs. The receptor's source is a male donor in good health and CMV-seropositive.

The CDR3 loop is CASSPPSRGEQFF. For the CDR3, the DNA is TGTGCCAGCTCACCACCTTCCCGCGGTGAGCAGTTCTTC. This chain connects TRBV18 to TRBJ2-1, with unresolved D. Germline CDR1 reads KGHSH; CDR2 reads LQKENI. V was clipped by 0 bases and J by 9 bases, with 9 bases between them. There are 13 residues in the CDR3.